This is a list of T cell receptor beta chains from one sample in a study of identical twins. TCRdb fed the 5' RACE reads into MiXCR, producing one record per CDR3 protein. The sample holds some 440,000 distinct CDR3 sequences, approximately 24% seen once. These same data were also listed under a study on T cells expressing NK-cell markers.

The sample consisted of CD4+ T cells sorted from blood. The origin of the receptors is a woman between 18 and 30 years old in good health. Each CDR3 is given with its conserved first and last residue. The D gene is left open where the match is weak. Clone sizes are given selectively: once, few, many, or a class where the clone is expanded.

j_call clone_size d_call v_call cdr3_nt cdr3_aa
TRBJ1-1 few TRBD1 TRBV29-1 TGCAGCCTCAACAGGGGCGGCACTGAAGCTTTCTTT CSLNRGGTEAFF
TRBJ1-5 many . TRBV5-6 TGTGCCAGCAGCTGGTGGGGCAATCAGCCCCAGCATTTT CASSWWGNQPQHF
TRBJ2-7 . . TRBV9 TGTGCCAGCAGCGCCCGGACGGGCACCTACGAGCAGTACTTC CASSARTGTYEQYF
TRBJ2-7 . . TRBV6-2/TRBV6-3 TGTGCCAGCAAAAAGACCGGGGCCTACGAGCAGTACTTC CASKKTGAYEQYF
TRBJ2-3 . TRBD2 TRBV5-1 TGCGCCAGCAGCTTGGGACTAGCGGGGCGGTGGGATACGCAGTATTTT CASSLGLAGRWDTQYF
TRBJ1-3 . TRBD1 TRBV7-9 TGTGCCAGCAGCGCGGACAGGCGGCTCACCATATATTTT CASSADRRLTIYF
TRBJ2-1 few . TRBV20-1 TGCAGTGCTAGAGATATTTCCGGGCTTGAGCAGTTCTTC CSARDISGLEQFF
TRBJ2-7 . TRBD2 TRBV7-2 TGTGCCAGCAGCTTAGTAGCGGGAGGCTACTACGAGCAGTACTTC CASSLVAGGYYEQYF
TRBJ2-3 few TRBD2 TRBV7-9 TGTGCCAGCAGCTATTCCGGGACTAGCGCCACAGATACGCAGTATTTT CASSYSGTSATDTQYF
TRBJ1-1 few . TRBV12-3/TRBV12-4 TGTGCCAGCAGTTTATTCTTAGGGACCCCTGAAGCTTTCTTT CASSLFLGTPEAFF
TRBJ1-1 . . TRBV5-5 TGTGCCAGCTACCTTCTGTGGGCGTCGAACACTGAAGCTTTCTTT CASYLLWASNTEAFF
TRBJ2-1 . . TRBV24-1 TGTGCCACCCGGAGCTCCTACAATGAGCAGTTCTTC CATRSSYNEQFF
TRBJ2-7 few TRBD1 TRBV20-1 TGCAGTGCCTTTAGGGACAGGGGGTACGAGCAGTACTTC CSAFRDRGYEQYF
TRBJ2-7 few TRBD1 TRBV5-1 TGCGCCAGCAGCCGGGACAGGGGAGCCGGCGAGCAGTACTTC CASSRDRGAGEQYF
TRBJ2-1 few TRBD2 TRBV29-1 TGCAGCGTGGAACTAGCGGGGAAATACAATGAGCAGTTCTTC CSVELAGKYNEQFF
TRBJ2-7 . . TRBV3-1 TGTGCCAGCAGCCCCTCGGCACAGGGCTCATCCTACGAGCAGTACTTC CASSPSAQGSSYEQYF
TRBJ2-3 few . TRBV12-3/TRBV12-4 TGTGCCAGCAGCCCGGACAGAAGCACAGATACGCAGTATTTT CASSPDRSTDTQYF
TRBJ2-3 . TRBD1 TRBV7-9 TGTGCCAGCAGCGCGGGACAGGGCAGAGATACGCAGTATTTT CASSAGQGRDTQYF